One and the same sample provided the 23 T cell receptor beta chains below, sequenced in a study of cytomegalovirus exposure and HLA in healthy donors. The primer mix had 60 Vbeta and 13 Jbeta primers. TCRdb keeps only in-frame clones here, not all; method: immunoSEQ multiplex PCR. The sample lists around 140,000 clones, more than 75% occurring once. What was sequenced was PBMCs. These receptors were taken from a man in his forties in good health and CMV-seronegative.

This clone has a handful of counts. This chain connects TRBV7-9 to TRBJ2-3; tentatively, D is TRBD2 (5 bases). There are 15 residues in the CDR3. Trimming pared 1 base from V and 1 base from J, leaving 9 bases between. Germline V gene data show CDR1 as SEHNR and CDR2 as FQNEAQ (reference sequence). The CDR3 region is CASSLGGSGTDTQYF. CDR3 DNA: TGTGCCAGCAGCTTAGGTGGTAGCGGCACAGATACGCAGTATTTT.

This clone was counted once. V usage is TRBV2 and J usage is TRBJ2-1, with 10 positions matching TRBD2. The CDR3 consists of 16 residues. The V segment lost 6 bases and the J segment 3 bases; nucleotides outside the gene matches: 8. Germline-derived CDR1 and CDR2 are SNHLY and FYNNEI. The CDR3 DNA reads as TGTGCCAGCAGGGGGGAACTAGCGGGGAACTACAATGAGCAGTTCTTC. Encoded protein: CASRGELAGNYNEQFF.

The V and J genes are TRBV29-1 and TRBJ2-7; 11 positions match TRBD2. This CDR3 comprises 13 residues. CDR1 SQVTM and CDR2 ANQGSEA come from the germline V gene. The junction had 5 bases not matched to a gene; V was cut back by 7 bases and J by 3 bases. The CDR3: CSAALAGGYEQYF. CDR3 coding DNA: TGCAGCGCCGCCCTAGCGGGAGGCTACGAGCAGTACTTC.

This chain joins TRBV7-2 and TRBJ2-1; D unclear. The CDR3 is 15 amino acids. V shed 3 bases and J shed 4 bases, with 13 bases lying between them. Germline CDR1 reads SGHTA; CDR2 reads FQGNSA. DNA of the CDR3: TGTGCCAGCAGCTTCGGTTTTAGCACATACAATGAGCAGTTCTTC. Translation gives CASSFGFSTYNEQFF.

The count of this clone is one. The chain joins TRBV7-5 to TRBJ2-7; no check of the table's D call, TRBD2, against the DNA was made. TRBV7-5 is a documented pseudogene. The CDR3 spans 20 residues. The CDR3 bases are TGTGTCAGAAGCCTAAAGAACCCCTCTAGCGGAAACGGGTTCCGGCGCGAGCAGTACTTC. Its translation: CVRSLKNPSSGNGFRREQYF.

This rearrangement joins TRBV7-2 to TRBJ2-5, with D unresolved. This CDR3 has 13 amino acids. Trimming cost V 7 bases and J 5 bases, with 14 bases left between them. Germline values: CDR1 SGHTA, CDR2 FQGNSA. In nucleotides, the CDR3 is TGTGCCAGCACCTCCCGCCTAACGGAGACCCAGTACTTC. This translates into CASTSRLTETQYF. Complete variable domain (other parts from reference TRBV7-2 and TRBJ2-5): GAGVSQSPSNKVTEKGKDVELRCDPISGHTALYWYRQSLGQGLEFLIYFQGNSAPDKSGLPSDRFSAERTGGSVSTLTIQRTQQEDSAVYLCASTSRLTETQYFGPGTRLLVL.

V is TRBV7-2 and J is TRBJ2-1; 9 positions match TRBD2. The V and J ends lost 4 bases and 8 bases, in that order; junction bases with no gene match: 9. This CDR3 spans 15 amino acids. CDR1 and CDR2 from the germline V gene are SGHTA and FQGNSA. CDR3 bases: TGTGCCAGCAGCTCCAGGACTAGCGTCGACCATGAGCAGTTCTTC. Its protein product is CASSSRTSVDHEQFF.

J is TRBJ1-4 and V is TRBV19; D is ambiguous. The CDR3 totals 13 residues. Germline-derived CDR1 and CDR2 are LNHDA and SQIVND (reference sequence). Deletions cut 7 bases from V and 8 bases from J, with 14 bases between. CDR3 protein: CASKREGREKLFF. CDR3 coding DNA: TGTGCCAGTAAGAGGGAGGGAAGGGAAAAACTGTTTTTT.

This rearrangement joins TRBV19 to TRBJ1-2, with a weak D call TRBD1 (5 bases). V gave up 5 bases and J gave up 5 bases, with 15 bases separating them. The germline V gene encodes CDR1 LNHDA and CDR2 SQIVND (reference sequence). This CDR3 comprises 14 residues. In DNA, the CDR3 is TGTGCCAGTAGTCCCTCCCGACAGCAGTATGGCTACACCTTC. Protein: CASSPSRQQYGYTF.

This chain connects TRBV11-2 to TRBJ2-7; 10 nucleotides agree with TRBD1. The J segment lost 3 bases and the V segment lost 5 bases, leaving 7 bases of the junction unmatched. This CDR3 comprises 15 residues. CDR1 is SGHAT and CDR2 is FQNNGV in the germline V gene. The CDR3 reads CASSRYRDRGYEQYF. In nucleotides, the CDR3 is TGTGCCAGCAGCCGCTACCGGGACAGGGGCTACGAGCAGTACTTC.

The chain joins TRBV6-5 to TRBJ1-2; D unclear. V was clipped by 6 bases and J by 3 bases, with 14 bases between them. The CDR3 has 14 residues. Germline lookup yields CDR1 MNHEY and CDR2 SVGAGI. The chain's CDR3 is CASSEGSRYYGYTF. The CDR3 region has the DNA TGTGCCAGCAGCGAGGGCAGCCGCTACTATGGCTACACCTTC.

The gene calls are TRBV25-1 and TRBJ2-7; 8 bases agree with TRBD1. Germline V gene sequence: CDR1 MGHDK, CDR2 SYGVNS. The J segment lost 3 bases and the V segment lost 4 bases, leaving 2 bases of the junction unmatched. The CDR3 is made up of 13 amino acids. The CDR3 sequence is CASSVTGGYEQYF. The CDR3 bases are TGTGCCAGCAGTGTCACAGGGGGCTACGAGCAGTACTTC.

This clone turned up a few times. CDR3 amino acids: CAWSQGVEKLFF. CDR3 bases: TGTGCCTGGAGTCAAGGGGTTGAAAAACTGTTTTTT. This chain joins TRBV30 and TRBJ1-4; tentatively, D is TRBD1 (5 bases). Trimming removed 2 bases from V and 7 bases from J, with 8 bases in between. CDR1 is GTSNPN, CDR2 SVGIG, per germline (reference sequence). The CDR3 length is 12 residues.

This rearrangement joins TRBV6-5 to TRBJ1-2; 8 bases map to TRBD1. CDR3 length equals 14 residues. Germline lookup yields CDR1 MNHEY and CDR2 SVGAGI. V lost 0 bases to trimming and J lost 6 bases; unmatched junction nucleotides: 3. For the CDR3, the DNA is TGTGCCAGCAGTTACTCCTCAGGGGGCAATGGCTACACCTTC. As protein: CASSYSSGGNGYTF.

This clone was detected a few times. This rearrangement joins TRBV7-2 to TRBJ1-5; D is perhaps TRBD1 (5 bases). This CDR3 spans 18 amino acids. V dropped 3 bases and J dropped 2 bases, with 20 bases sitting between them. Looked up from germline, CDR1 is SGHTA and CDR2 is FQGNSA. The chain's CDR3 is CASSLGRGGGYGNQPQHF. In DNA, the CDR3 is TGTGCCAGCAGCTTGGGTAGGGGCGGAGGGTATGGCAATCAGCCCCAGCATTTT. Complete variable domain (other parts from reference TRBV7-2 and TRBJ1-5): GAGVSQSPSNKVTEKGKDVELRCDPISGHTALYWYRQSLGQGLEFLIYFQGNSAPDKSGLPSDRFSAERTGGSVSTLTIQRTQQEDSAVYLCASSLGRGGGYGNQPQHFGDGTRLSIL.

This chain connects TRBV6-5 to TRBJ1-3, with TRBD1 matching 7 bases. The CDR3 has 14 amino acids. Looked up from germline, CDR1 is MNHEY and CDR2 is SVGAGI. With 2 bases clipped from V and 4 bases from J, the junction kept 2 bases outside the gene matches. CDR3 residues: CASSYGQAGNTIYF. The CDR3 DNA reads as TGTGCCAGCAGTTACGGACAGGCAGGAAACACCATATATTTT.

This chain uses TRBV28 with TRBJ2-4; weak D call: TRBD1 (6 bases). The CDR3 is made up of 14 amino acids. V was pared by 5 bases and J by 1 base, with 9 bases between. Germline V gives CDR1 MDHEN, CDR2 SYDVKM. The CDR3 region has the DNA TGTGCCAGCAGTCAGCAGGGGGCCAAAAACATTCAGTACTTC. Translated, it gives CASSQQGAKNIQYF.

The CDR3, as DNA: TGTGCCAGCAGCCTACAGGGGGATCCCTACGAGCAGTACTTC. Amino acids: CASSLQGDPYEQYF. The genes are TRBV7-9 and TRBJ2-7, with 8 positions matching TRBD1. J was trimmed by 2 bases and V by 5 bases; bases with no gene match: 5. The CDR3 totals 14 residues. Per the germline V gene, CDR1 is SEHNR and CDR2 is FQNEAQ (reference sequence).

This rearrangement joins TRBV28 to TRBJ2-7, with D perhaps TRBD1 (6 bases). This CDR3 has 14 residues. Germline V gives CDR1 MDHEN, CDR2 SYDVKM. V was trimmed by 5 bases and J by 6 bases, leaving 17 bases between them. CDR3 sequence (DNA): TGTGCCAGCAGTGAAATAGACAGGTTCGGCGAGCAGTACTTC. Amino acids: CASSEIDRFGEQYF.

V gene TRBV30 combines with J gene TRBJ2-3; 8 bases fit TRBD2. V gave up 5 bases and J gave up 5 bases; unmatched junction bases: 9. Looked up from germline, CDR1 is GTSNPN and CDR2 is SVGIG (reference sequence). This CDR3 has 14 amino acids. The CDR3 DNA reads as TGTGCCTGGCGAGCGGGGGCTGGGGGAGATACGCAGTATTTT. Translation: CAWRAGAGGDTQYF.

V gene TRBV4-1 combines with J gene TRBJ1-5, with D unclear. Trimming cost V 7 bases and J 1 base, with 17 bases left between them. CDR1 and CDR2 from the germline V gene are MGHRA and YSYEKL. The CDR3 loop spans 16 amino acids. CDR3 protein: CASTPREQVSNQPQHF. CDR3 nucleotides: TGCGCCAGCACCCCAAGGGAGCAAGTCAGCAATCAGCCCCAGCATTTT.

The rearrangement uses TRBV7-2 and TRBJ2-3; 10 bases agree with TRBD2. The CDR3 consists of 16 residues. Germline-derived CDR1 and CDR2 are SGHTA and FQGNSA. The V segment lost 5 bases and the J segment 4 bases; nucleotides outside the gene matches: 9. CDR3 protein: CASSLERGGRADTQYF. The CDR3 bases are TGTGCCAGCAGCCTGGAGCGGGGGGGCCGCGCAGATACGCAGTATTTT.

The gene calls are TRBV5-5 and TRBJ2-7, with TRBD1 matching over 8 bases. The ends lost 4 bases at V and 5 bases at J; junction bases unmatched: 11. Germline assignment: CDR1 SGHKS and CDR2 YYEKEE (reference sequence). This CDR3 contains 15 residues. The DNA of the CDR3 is TGTGCCAGCAGCAGGTTCCGGACAGGGAGAGACGAGCAGTACTTC. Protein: CASSRFRTGRDEQYF.